The clone carrying this TCR beta chain occurred a few times. This specimen belongs to a study of metastatic and nonmetastatic thyroid tumors. Study as a whole: Blood and tumor or nodule tissue repertoires from malignant and benign thyroid patients were compared.

Until they underwent thyroid surgery, no patient had received any treatment. Using MiXCR, TCRdb re-called clones from the PCR reads. The sample carries about 45,000 clones, roughly 3.9% recorded once. The receptor was isolated from a female donor with papillary thyroid cancer or a benign thyroid nodule (not recorded which). Some clones in this sample may be carry-over from other donors' samples. Sequences were obtained from blood.

The CDR3 nucleotides read TGCGCCAGCAGCGCCGTCAGCAACACTGAAGCTTTCTTT. Protein: CASSAVSNTEAFF. The chain employs TRBV10-2 and TRBJ1-1; no clear D gene. Germline V gene data show CDR1 as WSHSY and CDR2 as SAAADI. This CDR3 is built from 13 residues. Trimming removed 6 bases at V and 2 bases at J, with 10 bases between.